The source of this TCR beta chain is a study of blood T cells in healthy people across ages. Notes on the study in general: While age rose, TCR beta diversity per million T cells dropped in a roughly linear way. Both higher diversity and more naive CD4+ cells marked long-lived donors when set against aged donors. Unsorted PBMCs prevented conclusive naive versus antigen-experienced comparison.

The germline CDR1 and CDR2 sequences are SEHNR and FQNEAQ (reference sequence). The CDR3 is 16 amino acids. Trimming took 6 bases from V and 2 from J, leaving 19 bases between them. The second PCR ran roughly 7 to 12 cycles with a sample-barcoded 5' primer and J-beta primers. In TCRdb, the 5' RACE reads were re-called with MiXCR into one record per CDR3 protein. The profile shows approximately 1.5 million distinct CDR3 sequences, 42% of them singletons. As for this clonotype: Its antigen is unidentified.

Sequences were obtained from blood. J is TRBJ2-5 and V is TRBV7-9; no clear D gene. This TCR came from a young woman in good health. Here the CDR3 DNA reads TGTGCCAGCAGTCCCTATTCGGTACTTAAACAAGAGACCCAGTACTTC. Its translation: CASSPYSVLKQETQYF.